Below, one TCR beta chain is given with its context. What it recognizes is unknown. This specimen comes from a study of T-cell reconstitution after alpha-beta-depleted transplantation in children. Study conclusions and caveats: Diversity and T-cell counts at one year after transplant derived mostly from new T cells. About two months after transplant, alpha-beta T cells reportedly came from several hundred expanded graft clones. TCRbeta diversity was high at day 60 in some patients (a result of surviving recipient T cells and thymic progenitors).

The TCRbeta library was prepared with unique molecular identifiers. TCRdb reprocessed the PCR reads via MiXCR and lists one record per CDR3 protein. The sample consists of 610,000 or so distinct CDR3 sequences, more than 20% of them appearing once. The germline V gene has CDR1 DFQATT and CDR2 SNEGSKA (reference sequence). Trimming cost V 4 bases and J 1 base, with 17 bases left between them. The CDR3 runs 16 residues. Sequenced material: PBMCs, taken before TCRalphabeta/CD19-depleted stem cell transplant. The V and J genes are TRBV20-1 and TRBJ1-5; D may be TRBD1 (5 bases). This TCR derives from a boy in the first two years of life with Wiskott-Aldrich syndrome, due to receive a stem cell transplant. The CDR3 DNA reads TGCAGTGCTAACAAAGCGCAGGGTCTGAGCAATCAGCCCCAGCATTTT. Protein: CSANKAQGLSNQPQHF.